This T cell receptor (beta chain) was recovered during a study of control samples from healthy donors and cancer patients. Some clones are missing from TCRdb's copy, which holds only in-frame ones; the method was immunoSEQ multiplex PCR. Seen here are fewer than 200,000 clones, around 90% observed once, and the top ten hold more than 1.3%. J gave up 8 bases and V 2 bases, and 7 bases lay outside the gene matches. Germline values: CDR1 SGDLS, CDR2 YYNGEE. There are 14 residues in the CDR3. In its sample, this clone was seen once. The chain recombines TRBV9 with TRBJ2-3; 8 positions match TRBD2. Sequencing input: blood. The clonotype was recovered from a man aged 25-45 years in good health. CDR3 sequence (DNA): TGTGCCAGCAGCGTGACGGGGGGGGAGGGTACGCAGTATTTT. It codes for CASSVTGGEGTQYF.